These 18 T cell receptor beta chains were sequenced from one sample in a study of blood T cell repertoires in COVID-19. Assay used: immunoSEQ multiplex PCR; TCRdb lists only in-frame clones, some missing. Of 250,000 to 350,000 clones listed, 86% are singletons. Sequenced input: peripheral blood. The receptors shown here come from a woman aged 25 to 39 with active or convalescent COVID-19.

This chain links TRBV24-1 with TRBJ2-7; D is perhaps TRBD2 (6 bases). The CDR3 sequence is 14 residues long. Germline V gene data show CDR1 as KGHDR and CDR2 as SFDVKD. Deletions cut 5 bases from V and 2 bases from J, with 12 bases between. The CDR3 loop reads CATSGWRGTYEQYF. The CDR3 region has the DNA TGTGCCACCAGTGGGTGGAGGGGCACCTACGAGCAGTACTTC.

This clone has more than one count but fewer than ten. This rearrangement joins TRBV27 to TRBJ2-7; D gene uncertain. The CDR3 spans 15 residues. Between the trimmed V and J ends, which lost 5 bases and 1 base, there was a span of 15 bases. CDR1 MNHEY and CDR2 SMNVEV come from the germline V gene (reference sequence). CDR3 nucleotides: TGTGCCAGCAGTACCCTCTCGACACTTTCCTACGAGCAGTACTTC. Its protein is CASSTLSTLSYEQYF.

This sequence joins TRBV29-1 and TRBJ2-3; TRBD2 agrees at 9 bases. The V gene's germline CDR1 is SQVTM and CDR2 ANQGSEA. The J segment lost 1 base and the V segment lost 6 bases, leaving 8 bases of the junction unmatched. The CDR3 covers 15 residues. CDR3 sequence: CSVAPQRGGTDTQYF. CDR3 DNA: TGCAGCGTCGCCCCACAGCGGGGGGGCACAGATACGCAGTATTTT.

The rearrangement joins TRBV27 to TRBJ2-2; D uncertain. The CDR3 extends over 13 amino acids. The germline V gene encodes CDR1 MNHEY and CDR2 SMNVEV (reference sequence). Trimming shortened V by 6 bases and J by 3 bases, and 8 bases separated the two germline ends. Here the CDR3 reads CASSPSYTGELFF. The CDR3 DNA follows: TGTGCCAGCAGCCCTAGTTACACCGGGGAGCTGTTTTTT.

The rearrangement uses TRBV6-5 and TRBJ2-3, with 10 bases lining up with TRBD2. With 6 bases clipped from V and 2 bases from J, the junction kept 2 bases outside the gene matches. The V gene's germline CDR1 is MNHEY and CDR2 SVGAGI. The CDR3 sequence is 14 residues long. CDR3 DNA: TGTGCCAGCAGAAGCGGGGGGGACACAGATACGCAGTATTTT. This gives the protein CASRSGGDTDTQYF.

This chain joins TRBV9 and TRBJ1-2, with D unclear. The CDR3 is 13 amino acids. Trimming took off 5 bases at V and 2 bases at J, with 10 bases between the two ends. CDR1 and CDR2 (germline): SGDLS, YYNGEE. The chain's CDR3 is CASSLHSNYGYTF. CDR3 nucleotides: TGTGCCAGCAGTTTACATAGCAACTATGGCTACACCTTC. The complete variable domain, with remaining parts taken from reference TRBV9 and TRBJ1-2, reads DSGVTQTPKHLITATGQRVTLRCSPRSGDLSVYWYQQSLDQGLQFLIQYYNGEERAKGNILERFSAQQFPDLHSELNLSSLELGDSALYFCASSLHSNYGYTFGSGTRLTVV.

This clone was detected once. The chain combines TRBV15 with TRBJ2-3; 10 positions agree with TRBD2. The germline gives CDR1 LNHNV, CDR2 YYDKDF (reference sequence). With V trimmed by 4 bases and J by 4 bases, 5 bases remained unmatched. The CDR3 consists of 15 residues. The CDR3 region has the DNA TGTGCCACCAGCATCCAGCGGGGGGGAGCAGATACGCAGTATTTT. Translation gives CATSIQRGGADTQYF.

The rearrangement links TRBV7-2 to TRBJ2-2; TRBD1 matches 8 bases. Germline V gene data show CDR1 as SGHTA and CDR2 as FQGNSA. The ends lost 3 bases at V and 5 bases at J; junction bases unmatched: 8. CDR3 length: 16 amino acids. CDR3 amino acids: CASSFRTGSGTGELFF. The CDR3 region has the DNA TGTGCCAGCAGCTTCCGGACAGGGTCAGGAACCGGGGAGCTGTTTTTT.

The CDR3 coding sequence is TGCGCCAGCAGATACCTCCTGGGACAGTACACAGATACGCAGTATTTT. It encodes CASRYLLGQYTDTQYF. The J gene is TRBJ2-3, the V gene TRBV5-1, with 7 bases that match TRBD1. Germline CDR1 is SGHRS and CDR2 is YFSETQ. The CDR3 loop spans 16 amino acids. V lost 5 bases to trimming and J lost 2 bases; unmatched junction nucleotides: 11.

This chain uses TRBV5-4 with TRBJ2-5, with D uncertain. Germline CDR1 is SGHNT and CDR2 is YYREEE (reference sequence). The CDR3 contains 14 residues. The germline V and J ends were trimmed by 4 bases and 5 bases, with 15 bases remaining between them. CDR3 loop: CASSKETPPETQYF. CDR3 DNA: TGTGCCAGCAGCAAGGAGACGCCTCCCGAGACCCAGTACTTC.

A few counts support this clone. The V gene is TRBV5-1, the J gene TRBJ2-3, with 13 bases lining up with TRBD2. Germline loops: CDR1 SGHRS, CDR2 YFSETQ. The ends lost 4 bases at V and 5 bases at J; junction bases unmatched: 7. The CDR3 length is 16 residues. CDR3 coding DNA: TGCGCCAGCAGCCCCCGGACTAGCGGGGGTGTAGATACGCAGTATTTT. It is translated as CASSPRTSGGVDTQYF.

The CDR3 DNA sequence: TGTGCCAGCAGCTCGGGATCACCCGGCGGGGAGCTGTTTTTT. Encoded protein: CASSSGSPGGELFF. The chain is built from TRBV7-3 and TRBJ2-2; possible D gene TRBD2, 5 bases. This CDR3 contains 14 residues. V shed 4 bases and J shed 7 bases, with 13 bases lying between them. The V gene's germline CDR1 is SGHTA and CDR2 FQGTGA.

This CDR3 is CASSFTESQPQHF. The DNA of the CDR3 is TGTGCCAGCAGCTTTACGGAGTCTCAGCCCCAGCATTTT. The V gene is TRBV7-9, the J gene TRBJ1-5; D is ambiguous. V shed 3 bases and J shed 6 bases, with 9 bases lying between them. There are 13 residues in the CDR3. Germline V CDR1 and CDR2: SEHNR, FQNEAQ (reference sequence). Full variable domain (remainder filled in from reference TRBV7-9 and TRBJ1-5): DTGVSQNPRHKITKRGQNVTFRCDPISEHNRLYWYRQTLGQGPEFLTYFQNEAQLEKSRLLSDRFSAERPKGSFSTLEIQRTEQGDSAMYLCASSFTESQPQHFGDGTRLSIL.

This clone was counted only a few times. This chain uses TRBV5-6 with TRBJ1-4; 7 positions match TRBD1. The CDR3 sequence is 15 residues long. After removal of 6 bases from V and 8 bases from J, the junction contained 13 bases not matched to a gene. In germline, CDR1 is SGHDT, CDR2 YYEEEE. The CDR3 here is CASTTFSRDSEKLFF. The CDR3 DNA sequence: TGTGCCAGCACTACCTTTTCCCGGGACAGCGAAAAACTGTTTTTT. Looking up the rest from reference TRBV5-6 and TRBJ1-4 gives the full variable domain: DAGVTQSPTHLIKTRGQQVTLRCSPKSGHDTVSWYQQALGQGPQFIFQYYEEEERQRGNFPDRFSGHQFPNYSSELNVNALLLGDSALYLCASTTFSRDSEKLFFGSGTQLSVL.

This chain uses TRBV5-5 with TRBJ2-1, with TRBD2 as a possible D gene (6 bases). Germline loops: CDR1 SGHKS, CDR2 YYEKEE (reference sequence). The CDR3 spans 16 residues. Deletions cut 0 bases from V and 6 bases from J, with 16 bases between. The CDR3 DNA follows: TGTGCCAGCAGCTTGGTGGCGGGGAGGAATCTCAATGAGCAGTTCTTC. Translation gives CASSLVAGRNLNEQFF.

The V call is TRBV9, the J call TRBJ2-1; TRBD2 aligns across 8 bases. This CDR3 comprises 16 residues. The germline gives CDR1 SGDLS, CDR2 YYNGEE. Trimming cost V 0 bases and J 8 bases; bases outside gene matches: 10. The CDR3: CASSVAWAGGDHEQFF. The CDR3 bases are TGTGCCAGCAGCGTAGCTTGGGCGGGGGGTGACCATGAGCAGTTCTTC.

The chain recombines TRBV14 with TRBJ2-1; 9 positions agree with TRBD2. With V trimmed by 0 bases and J by 2 bases, 2 bases remained unmatched. CDR1 SGHDN and CDR2 FVKESK come from the germline V gene. The CDR3 covers 16 residues. The CDR3 coding sequence is TGTGCCAGCAGCCAAGAACGCGGGGGGGCCTACAATGAGCAGTTCTTC. It is translated as CASSQERGGAYNEQFF.

In the case of this clone: This sample also contains other DNA sequences that code for the same CDR3. The chain joins TRBV29-1 to TRBJ1-2; D gene uncertain. From germline, CDR1 is SQVTM and CDR2 ANQGSEA. There are 10 residues in the CDR3. The V end was cut by 4 bases, the J end by 3 bases, with 3 bases between. CDR3 sequence (DNA): TGCAGCGTTGCGGACTATGGCTACACCTTC. This codes for CSVADYGYTF.